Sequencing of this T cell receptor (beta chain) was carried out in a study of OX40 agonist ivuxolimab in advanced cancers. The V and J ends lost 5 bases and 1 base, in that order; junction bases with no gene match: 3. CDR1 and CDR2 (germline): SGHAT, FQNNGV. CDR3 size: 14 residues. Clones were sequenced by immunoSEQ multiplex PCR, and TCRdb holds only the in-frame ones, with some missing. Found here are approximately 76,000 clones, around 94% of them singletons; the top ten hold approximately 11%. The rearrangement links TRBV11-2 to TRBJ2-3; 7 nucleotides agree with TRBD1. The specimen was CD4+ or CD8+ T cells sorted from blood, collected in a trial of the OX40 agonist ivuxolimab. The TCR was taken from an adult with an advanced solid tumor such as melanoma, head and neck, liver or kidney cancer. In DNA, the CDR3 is TGTGCCAGCAGCCTAGGACAGGGCACAGATACGCAGTATTTT. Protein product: CASSLGQGTDTQYF.